The present T cell receptor (beta chain) was sequenced within a study of T cells in Graves' hyperthyroidism and ophthalmopathy. Study-wide results and caveats: In the blood, most expanded thyroid clonotypes above 0.001 appeared as well.

RNA transcripts were the template for amplifying TCR beta CDR3 regions. The HTBI primer set served for first-round RT-PCR of the TCR CDR3. TCRdb passed the multiplex PCR reads through MiXCR, listing each CDR3 protein once. The sample includes under 700,000 distinct CDR3 sequences, more than 45% of them seen just once. This CDR3 has 14 amino acids. With 5 bases removed from V and 5 bases from J, the gap between germline ends came to 13 bases. The germline gives CDR1 SGHTA, CDR2 FQGNSA. Each patient was aged 18 to 65 and had newly diagnosed hyperthyroidism of under 2 months' duration. A word on this clonotype: No antigen is known for it.

This clonotype originated in a woman between 18 and 29 years old with Graves' hyperthyroidism. This chain uses TRBV7-2 with TRBJ1-5; D is possibly TRBD1 (6 bases). Sequencing was carried out using peripheral blood or thyroid tissue (not recorded which). In DNA, the CDR3 is TGTGCCAGCAGCCAAGGGGGTCGGCATCAGCCCCAGCATTTT. Encoded protein: CASSQGGRHQPQHF.